One and the same sample provided the 16 T cell receptor beta chains below, sequenced in a study of blood T cell repertoires in COVID-19. Assay used: immunoSEQ multiplex PCR; TCRdb lists only in-frame clones, some missing. Of under 150,000 clones listed, approximately 81% are singletons. Sequencing was performed on peripheral blood. Every receptor here comes from an elderly woman with acute or convalescent COVID-19.

The CDR3 nucleotides read TGTGCCAGCAGCTTCGACAGGGATAATTCACCCCTCCACTTT. Amino acids: CASSFDRDNSPLHF. The rearrangement uses TRBV5-4 and TRBJ1-6; 7 positions match TRBD1. The CDR3 has 14 amino acids. The germline V gene has CDR1 SGHNT and CDR2 YYREEE (reference sequence). V was pared by 2 bases and J by 5 bases, with 1 base of the junction left unmatched.

The chain links TRBV7-6 to TRBJ1-1; D not certain. Germline CDR1 SGHVS, CDR2 FNYEAQ. The CDR3 consists of 14 residues. V was pared by 3 bases and J by 2 bases, with 10 bases between. The CDR3 loop reads CASSFSPGNTEAFF. The CDR3 region has the DNA TGTGCCAGCAGCTTTAGTCCAGGTAACACTGAAGCTTTCTTT.

The chain is built from TRBV3-1 (or the pseudogene TRBV3-2) and TRBJ2-7, with TRBD2 identical over 8 bases. V gave up 0 bases and J gave up 3 bases; unmatched junction bases: 4. Germline V lookup: CDR1 LGHDT, CDR2 YNNKEL (reference sequence). The CDR3 is 15 amino acids. The chain's CDR3 is CASSQEGTRFYEQYF. For the CDR3, the DNA is TGTGCCAGCAGCCAAGAGGGGACTAGATTCTACGAGCAGTACTTC.

V usage is TRBV29-1 and J usage is TRBJ2-1; 11 positions agree with TRBD2. There are 13 residues in the CDR3. V was pared by 6 bases and J by 7 bases, with 5 bases of the junction left unmatched. Per the germline V gene, CDR1 is SQVTM and CDR2 is ANQGSEA. The CDR3, as DNA: TGCAGCGTAACCCGGACTAGCGGGAATGAGCAGTTCTTC. It specifies CSVTRTSGNEQFF.

The CDR3 DNA sequence: TGTGCCACCAGCAGGCAGCTCAGGGGATACACTGAAGCTTTCTTT. Its translation is CATSRQLRGYTEAFF. The gene calls are TRBV15 and TRBJ1-1, with a possible D match to TRBD1 (6 bases). The V gene lost 3 bases and the J gene lost 3 bases, with 14 bases spanning the gap. The CDR3 totals 15 residues. Germline-derived CDR1 and CDR2 are LNHNV and YYDKDF (reference sequence).

This chain joins TRBV18 and TRBJ1-2; 8 nucleotides align to TRBD1. Germline V gene sequence: CDR1 KGHSH, CDR2 LQKENI. V was pared by 1 base and J by 6 bases, with 7 bases of the junction left unmatched. The CDR3 contains 15 residues. The CDR3 DNA sequence: TGTGCCAGCTCACCACGGGCTGACAGGGGCCATGGCTACACCTTC. Its protein is CASSPRADRGHGYTF.

The V and J genes are TRBV7-8 and TRBJ2-1; 7 nucleotides align to TRBD2. J was trimmed by 7 bases and V by 1 base; bases with no gene match: 13. The CDR3 consists of 17 residues. Germline assignment: CDR1 SGHVS and CDR2 FQNEAQ. The chain's CDR3 is CASSLGNSGRGWNEQFF. The CDR3 DNA reads TGTGCCAGCAGCTTAGGGAATAGCGGGCGGGGTTGGAATGAGCAGTTCTTC.

This chain uses TRBV4-1 with TRBJ2-5; 7 positions match TRBD2. The CDR3 runs to 14 residues. The V segment lost 1 base and the J segment 4 bases; nucleotides outside the gene matches: 3. CDR1 MGHRA and CDR2 YSYEKL come from the germline V gene. Here the CDR3 DNA reads TGCGCCAGCAGCCAAGGGGCTAGCGGAGAGACCCAGTACTTC. Translating it yields CASSQGASGETQYF.

The CDR3 is CASSPQGGGVYEQYF. CDR3 coding DNA: TGTGCCAGCAGCCCCCAGGGCGGGGGGGTCTACGAGCAGTACTTC. V is TRBV11-2 and J is TRBJ2-7; 9 bases fit TRBD2. The CDR3 has 15 amino acids. Germline loops: CDR1 SGHAT, CDR2 FQNNGV. Trimming cost V 5 bases and J 3 bases; bases outside gene matches: 8. The full variable domain, its missing parts supplied by reference TRBV11-2 and TRBJ2-7, is EAGVAQSPRYKIIEKRQSVAFWCNPISGHATLYWYQQILGQGPKLLIQFQNNGVVDDSQLPKDRFSAERLKGVDSTLKIQPAKLEDSAVYLCASSPQGGGVYEQYFGPGTRLTVT.

V and J are TRBV19 and TRBJ2-1; the match to TRBD1 covers 8 bases. The CDR3 consists of 16 residues. The V segment lost 6 bases and the J segment 4 bases; nucleotides outside the gene matches: 11. From germline, CDR1 is LNHDA and CDR2 SQIVND (reference sequence). The CDR3 sequence is CASSRIQGAPYNEQFF. DNA of the CDR3: TGTGCCAGTAGCCGAATTCAGGGGGCGCCGTACAATGAGCAGTTCTTC.

This chain links TRBV7-9 with TRBJ2-1; D may be TRBD2 (7 bases). The CDR3 is made up of 14 amino acids. Germline V gene lookup returns CDR1 SEHNR and CDR2 FQNEAQ (reference sequence). Trimming took 7 bases from V and 5 from J, leaving 15 bases between them. CDR3 sequence (DNA): TGTGCCAGCACCTCTCGGGGGGCCGACAATGAGCAGTTCTTC. Protein: CASTSRGADNEQFF.

The J gene is TRBJ2-3, the V gene TRBV9; 12 nucleotides agree with TRBD2. V lost 2 bases and J lost 5; bases outside the gene matches: 0. The CDR3 runs to 14 residues. Germline V gene lookup returns CDR1 SGDLS and CDR2 YYNGEE. The CDR3 DNA is TGTGCCAGCAGCGTGGGACTAGCGGGAGATACGCAGTATTTT. Protein product: CASSVGLAGDTQYF.

V and J are TRBV11-2 and TRBJ1-1; D unresolved. V dropped 1 base and J dropped 0 bases, with 9 bases sitting between them. The CDR3 consists of 15 residues. Germline V lookup: CDR1 SGHAT, CDR2 FQNNGV. The CDR3 is CASSLVRGMNTEAFF. In DNA form, the CDR3 reads TGTGCCAGCAGCTTAGTTCGGGGTATGAACACTGAAGCTTTCTTT.

The chain employs TRBV6-5 and TRBJ2-1; 8 bases agree with TRBD2. Trimming took 10 bases from V and 3 from J; bases not matched to a gene: 11. This CDR3 spans 15 amino acids. Germline CDR1 MNHEY, CDR2 SVGAGI. CDR3 sequence: CATRPAGLVYNEQFF. The CDR3 region has the DNA TGTGCCACCCGCCCAGCGGGACTAGTCTACAATGAGCAGTTCTTC.

The chain links TRBV5-1 to TRBJ2-2, with TRBD1 matching 10 bases. The CDR3 runs 15 residues. Germline V lookup: CDR1 SGHRS, CDR2 YFSETQ. V shed 5 bases, J shed 8 bases, and the junction held 9 bases outside the gene matches. CDR3 bases: TGCGCCAGCAGGCTCTCCGGGACAGGGGATGGGGAGCTGTTTTTT. This codes for CASRLSGTGDGELFF.

This clone was seen once. The rearrangement uses TRBV27 and TRBJ2-2; D is possibly TRBD1 (6 bases). Trimming cost V 5 bases and J 0 bases, with 13 bases left between them. From germline, CDR1 is MNHEY and CDR2 SMNVEV (reference sequence). The CDR3 is 16 amino acids. In DNA form, the CDR3 reads TGTGCCAGCAGTAGGACAGCCCCAACGAACACCGGGGAGCTGTTTTTT. Protein product: CASSRTAPTNTGELFF.